The clone carrying this T cell receptor (beta chain) appeared many times. Its target is unknown. TCRdb analysed the 5' RACE reads with MiXCR anew, one entry per CDR3 protein. The sample lists more than 45,000 distinct CDR3 sequences; roughly 3.5% were seen once. V shed 3 bases, J shed 7 bases, and the junction held 10 bases outside the gene matches. Germline V gives CDR1 DFQATT, CDR2 SNEGSKA (reference sequence). CDR3 size: 15 residues. The sample belongs to a study of neurological immune-mediated disorders. Study at large: Multiple sclerosis patients (n of about 35) included approximately 30 with relapsing-remitting and 3 with secondary progressive disease.

General study findings and limits: A possible signature appeared as one related-CDR3 cluster, in which phylogenetic grouping placed the repertoires of 18 of 34 multiple sclerosis patients.

What was sequenced was PBMCs. This receptor was taken from a woman aged 25 to 39 with multiple sclerosis. The chain links TRBV20-1 to TRBJ2-1; TRBD2 agrees at 9 bases. CDR3 nucleotides: TGCAGTGCTAGTCGTAGCGGGAGTTGGGGGAATGAGCAGTTCTTC. It codes for CSASRSGSWGNEQFF.